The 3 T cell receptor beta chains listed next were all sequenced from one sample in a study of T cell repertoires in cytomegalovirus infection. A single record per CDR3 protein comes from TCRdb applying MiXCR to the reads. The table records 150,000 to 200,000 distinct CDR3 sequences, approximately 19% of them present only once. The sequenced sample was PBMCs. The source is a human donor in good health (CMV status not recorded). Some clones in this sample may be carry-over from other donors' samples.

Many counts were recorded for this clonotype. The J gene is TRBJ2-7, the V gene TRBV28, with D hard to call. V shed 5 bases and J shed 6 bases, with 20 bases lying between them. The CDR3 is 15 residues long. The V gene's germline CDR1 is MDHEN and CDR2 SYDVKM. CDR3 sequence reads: CASSTGRGWAREQYF. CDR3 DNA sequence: TGTGCCAGCAGTACTGGACGCGGATGGGCCCGCGAGCAGTACTTC. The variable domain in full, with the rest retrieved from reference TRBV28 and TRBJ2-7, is DVKVTQSSRYLVKRTGEKVFLECVQDMDHENMFWYRQDPGLGLRLIYFSYDVKMKEKGDIPEGYSVSREKKERFSLILESASTNQTSMYLCASSTGRGWAREQYFGPGTRLTVT.

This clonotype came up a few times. The CDR3 DNA follows: TGTGCCAGCAGCGGCCCCGGACAGGGCCGGGAAAAACTGTTTTTT. It specifies CASSGPGQGREKLFF. V usage is TRBV7-9 and J usage is TRBJ1-4, with 8 nucleotides matching TRBD1. V dropped 5 bases and J dropped 8; count of bases not matched to a gene: 10. The CDR3 has 15 amino acids. Germline V CDR1 and CDR2: SEHNR, FQNEAQ (reference sequence).

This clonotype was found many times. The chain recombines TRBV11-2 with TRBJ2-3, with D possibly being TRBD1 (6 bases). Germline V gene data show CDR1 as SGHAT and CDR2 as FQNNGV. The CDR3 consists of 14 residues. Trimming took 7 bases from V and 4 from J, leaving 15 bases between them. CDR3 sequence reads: CASKTGSVPDTQYF. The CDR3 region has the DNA TGTGCCAGCAAGACAGGCTCGGTCCCAGATACGCAGTATTTT.